The clone carrying this TCR beta chain was picked up a small number of times. This sample is part of a study of blood T cell repertoires in COVID-19. Original methodology: Estimated nucleated cell counts came from reference gene primer amplification. Sequenced by immunoSEQ multiplex PCR; TCRdb stores in-frame clones only, minus some. V and J calls and clone size are as listed in that table; D and trimming were resolved from the DNA. The sample consists of around 260,000 clones, approximately 88% of them appearing once. CDR1 and CDR2 (germline): SGHNT, YYREEE (reference sequence). The CDR3 extends over 14 amino acids. Trimming removed 2 bases from V and 2 bases from J, with 10 bases in between.

The rearrangement uses TRBV5-4 and TRBJ2-5; D remains unclear. Sequences were obtained from peripheral blood. The TCR sequence derives from a human donor in a cohort sampled during active COVID-19. The CDR3 sequence is CASSFLYRQETQYF. In nucleotides, the CDR3 is TGTGCCAGCAGCTTCCTGTACAGACAAGAGACCCAGTACTTC. Full variable domain (remainder filled in from reference TRBV5-4 and TRBJ2-5): ETGVTQSPTHLIKTRGQQVTLRCSSQSGHNTVSWYQQALGQGPQFIFQYYREEENGRGNFPPRFSGLQFPNYSSELNVNALELDDSALYLCASSFLYRQETQYFGPGTRLLVL.